The 27 T cell receptor beta chains listed next were all sequenced from one sample in a study of OX40 agonist ivuxolimab in advanced cancers. Clones were sequenced by immunoSEQ multiplex PCR, and TCRdb holds only the in-frame ones, with some missing. The sample yields approximately 100,000 clones, roughly 80% seen once. The specimen comprised CD4+ or CD8+ T cells sorted from blood, sampled in a trial of the OX40 agonist ivuxolimab. The receptors derive from an adult with an advanced solid tumor such as melanoma, head and neck, liver or kidney cancer.

This clone was found once. The chain couples TRBV4-1 to TRBJ2-5; D assignment may be TRBD1 or TRBD2 (5 bases each). Trimming shortened V by 4 bases and J by 0 bases, and 15 bases separated the two germline ends. The CDR3 is 16 residues long. Germline CDR1 and CDR2: MGHRA and YSYEKL. The CDR3 coding sequence is TGCGCCAGCAGCCGCCGCCGGGACGACTACCAAGAGACCCAGTACTTC. This encodes CASSRRRDDYQETQYF.

This clone was detected a few times. The chain is built from TRBV5-1 and TRBJ1-2; D is unresolved. This CDR3 contains 13 residues. Germline V gene sequence: CDR1 SGHRS, CDR2 YFSETQ. V gave up 2 bases and J gave up 7 bases, with 12 bases separating them. Here the CDR3 DNA reads TGCGCCAGCAGCTTTGGGTCTCTTCCTGGCTACACCTTC. Its protein product is CASSFGSLPGYTF.

V and J are TRBV7-2 and TRBJ2-4; possible D gene TRBD1, 6 bases. CDR1 and CDR2 from the germline V gene are SGHTA and FQGNSA. There are 16 residues in the CDR3. V dropped 1 base and J dropped 0 bases, with 10 bases sitting between them. Written as DNA, the CDR3 is TGTGCCAGCAGCTTAGTGCTGGGGGCAGCCAAAAACATTCAGTACTTC. This encodes CASSLVLGAAKNIQYF.

This chain connects TRBV12-5 to TRBJ2-2; TRBD2 agrees at 11 bases. CDR3 length: 16 amino acids. V shed 7 bases and J 4 bases; nucleotides not matched to a gene: 8. Germline V CDR1 and CDR2: LGHNT, FRNRAP. In nucleotides, the CDR3 is TGTGCTAGTGCGGAAACCCTAGCGGGAGGCACCGGGGAGCTGTTTTTT. As protein: CASAETLAGGTGELFF.

The J gene is TRBJ1-1, the V gene TRBV5-1; D is unclear. Trimming left V 4 bases short and J 3 bases short, with 16 bases between. The CDR3 is 15 amino acids. CDR1 and CDR2 (germline): SGHRS, YFSETQ. CDR3 amino acids: CASSQYAATYTEAFF. CDR3 DNA: TGCGCCAGCAGCCAGTACGCCGCTACTTACACTGAAGCTTTCTTT.

About this clone: A read error may account for a junction end that differs from germline. This chain uses TRBV4-3 with TRBJ2-7; 7 bases map to TRBD1. The CDR3 spans 16 residues. Germline V gives CDR1 LGHNA, CDR2 YSLEER. CDR3 in amino acids: CASSEEAGTATYEQYF. CDR3 sequence (DNA): TGCGCCAGCAGCGAAGAAGCCGGGACAGCAACCTACGAGCAGTACTTC.

The chain joins TRBV4-1 to TRBJ1-2; D uncertain. Per germline, CDR1 MGHRA and CDR2 YSYEKL. This CDR3 spans 15 amino acids. The V end lost 0 bases, the J end lost 3 bases, and 11 bases lay between the germline ends. CDR3 bases: TGCGCCAGCAGCCAAGATCGAAGGACCGACTATGGCTACACCTTC. Translated, it gives CASSQDRRTDYGYTF.

This sequence joins TRBV30 and TRBJ2-2; TRBD1 matches at 8 bases. The CDR3 loop spans 16 amino acids. From germline, CDR1 is GTSNPN and CDR2 SVGIG (reference sequence). V dropped 4 bases and J dropped 0; count of bases not matched to a gene: 7. CDR3 sequence reads: CAWTAGQGANTGELFF. CDR3 sequence (DNA): TGTGCCTGGACCGCCGGACAGGGTGCGAACACCGGGGAGCTGTTTTTT.

This chain links TRBV5-1 with TRBJ2-5, with D possibly being TRBD1 (7 bases). Trimming shortened V by 2 bases and J by 5 bases, and 13 bases separated the two germline ends. Germline V gene sequence: CDR1 SGHRS, CDR2 YFSETQ. The CDR3 loop spans 14 amino acids. The CDR3 region has the DNA TGCGCCAGCAGCTTAGGAGGGGGCGATGAGACCCAGTACTTC. Protein product: CASSLGGGDETQYF.

The chain uses TRBV7-2 and TRBJ2-7; D is uncertain. CDR1 SGHTA and CDR2 FQGNSA come from the germline V gene. The V end was cut by 1 base, the J end by 2 bases, with 9 bases between. This CDR3 has 14 residues. This CDR3 reads CASSLDPGPYEQYF. The CDR3 region has the DNA TGTGCCAGCAGCTTAGATCCGGGTCCCTACGAGCAGTACTTC.

The chain employs TRBV19 and TRBJ1-3; possible D gene TRBD1, 5 bases. Trimming pared 2 bases from V and 0 bases from J, leaving 8 bases between. This CDR3 comprises 15 residues. The germline gives CDR1 LNHDA, CDR2 SQIVND (reference sequence). CDR3 bases: TGTGCCAGTAGTATACCGGGGACCTCTGGAAACACCATATATTTT. Residues: CASSIPGTSGNTIYF.

The CDR3 here is CASSEQSTNTEAFF. CDR3 nucleotide sequence: TGTGCCAGCAGCGAACAGAGCACCAACACTGAAGCTTTCTTT. The chain uses TRBV9 and TRBJ1-1; no definite D call. Looked up from germline, CDR1 is SGDLS and CDR2 is YYNGEE. V lost 3 bases and J lost 2, with 11 bases in between. The CDR3 runs to 14 residues.

The rearrangement links TRBV2 to TRBJ1-4; 7 positions match TRBD1. CDR3 length: 18 residues. Germline values: CDR1 SNHLY, CDR2 FYNNEI. The J segment lost 7 bases and the V segment lost 2 bases, leaving 16 bases of the junction unmatched. This CDR3 reads CASSEYGTEDAWLEKLFF. The DNA of the CDR3 is TGTGCCAGCAGTGAATATGGGACAGAGGATGCTTGGCTTGAAAAACTGTTTTTT. The complete variable domain, with remaining parts taken from reference TRBV2 and TRBJ1-4, reads EPEVTQTPSHQVTQMGQEVILRCVPISNHLYFYWYRQILGQKVEFLVSFYNNEISEKSEIFDDQFSVERPDGSNFTLKIRSTKLEDSAMYFCASSEYGTEDAWLEKLFFGSGTQLSVL.

The V gene is TRBV9, the J gene TRBJ2-3, with TRBD2 identical over 13 bases. V was clipped by 4 bases and J by 0 bases; unmatched bases: 5. Looked up from germline, CDR1 is SGDLS and CDR2 is YYNGEE. This CDR3 has 17 amino acids. Here the CDR3 reads CASSPGTSGVSTDTQYF. CDR3 in DNA: TGTGCCAGCAGCCCCGGGACTAGCGGGGTTAGCACAGATACGCAGTATTTT.

This chain joins TRBV15 and TRBJ2-1; 10 nucleotides align to TRBD2. The germline gives CDR1 LNHNV, CDR2 YYDKDF (reference sequence). The CDR3 has 17 residues. The junction had 10 bases not matched to a gene; V was cut back by 0 bases and J by 8 bases. The CDR3 sequence: CATSREASGGIFDEQFF. DNA of the CDR3: TGTGCCACCAGCAGAGAGGCTAGCGGGGGTATATTCGATGAGCAGTTCTTC. The full variable domain, rest sourced from reference TRBV15 and TRBJ2-1, is DAMVIQNPRYQVTQFGKPVTLSCSQTLNHNVMYWYQQKSSQAPKLLFHYYDKDFNNEADTPDNFQSRRPNTSFCFLDIRSPGLGDTAMYLCATSREASGGIFDEQFFGPGTRLTVL.

V is TRBV7-2 and J is TRBJ2-1; 9 bases are shared with TRBD2. This CDR3 has 17 residues. Germline values: CDR1 SGHTA, CDR2 FQGNSA. The junction had 16 bases not matched to a gene; V was cut back by 5 bases and J by 8 bases. This CDR3 reads CASSPKGRREGLHEQFF. The CDR3 DNA reads TGTGCCAGCAGCCCCAAGGGCCGGCGGGAGGGCCTCCATGAGCAGTTCTTC.

The chain joins TRBV7-2 to TRBJ2-1; 11 positions match TRBD2. V shed 5 bases and J 3 bases; nucleotides not matched to a gene: 3. Germline values: CDR1 SGHTA, CDR2 FQGNSA. This CDR3 contains 15 residues. The CDR3 protein is CASSQTSGNYNEQFF. CDR3 coding DNA: TGTGCCAGCAGCCAGACTAGCGGGAACTACAATGAGCAGTTCTTC.

This chain links TRBV19 with TRBJ1-2; TRBD1 is a possible D gene (5 bases). V gave up 7 bases and J gave up 5 bases, with 20 bases separating them. This CDR3 comprises 15 residues. Germline CDR1 and CDR2: LNHDA and SQIVND (reference sequence). The CDR3 nucleotides are TGTGCCAGTACCCTCCTATCAGGGTGGGGGTATGGCTACACCTTC. Protein: CASTLLSGWGYGYTF.

The V and J genes are TRBV7-2 and TRBJ2-3, with TRBD1 matching 7 bases. The germline V gene encodes CDR1 SGHTA and CDR2 FQGNSA. Unmatched junction bases numbered 2, after V lost 1 base and J lost 4 bases. The CDR3 extends over 14 amino acids. CDR3 amino acids: CASSLEGAADTQYF. As DNA, the CDR3 is TGTGCCAGCAGCTTAGAGGGGGCTGCAGATACGCAGTATTTT.

This clone was picked up a small number of times. The chain joins TRBV2 to TRBJ1-2; weak D call: TRBD1 (6 bases). Trimming shortened V by 6 bases and J by 8 bases, and 19 bases separated the two germline ends. The CDR3 has 14 residues. The germline V gene encodes CDR1 SNHLY and CDR2 FYNNEI. CDR3 in amino acids: CASRVDSGGEGYTF. DNA of the CDR3: TGTGCCAGCAGGGTGGACAGTGGAGGTGAGGGCTACACCTTC.

The rearrangement joins TRBV29-1 to TRBJ1-1; maybe TRBD1 (6 bases). Trimming shortened V by 1 base and J by 1 base, and 13 bases separated the two germline ends. The length of the CDR3 is 15 residues. Germline V gene lookup returns CDR1 SQVTM and CDR2 ANQGSEA. CDR3: CSVEAWGAANTEAFF. CDR3 coding DNA: TGCAGCGTTGAAGCCTGGGGGGCAGCGAACACTGAAGCTTTCTTT.

This sequence joins TRBV5-4 and TRBJ1-1, with D possibly TRBD1 on 6 matching bases. The germline gives CDR1 SGHNT, CDR2 YYREEE (reference sequence). This CDR3 region has 14 residues. Trimming took off 4 bases at V and 4 bases at J, with 14 bases between the two ends. The CDR3 DNA is TGTGCCAGCAGCGGACAGACCCGAGGCACTGAAGCTTTCTTT. Translated, it gives CASSGQTRGTEAFF.

The chain carries TRBV30 and TRBJ2-1; TRBD2 matches at 7 bases. The germline CDR1 and CDR2 sequences are GTSNPN and SVGIG (reference sequence). The CDR3 is 14 residues long. The V gene end was trimmed by 2 bases and the J gene end by 4 bases; junction bases not matched to a gene: 5. CDR3 coding DNA: TGTGCCTGGAGTAGCGGGGCAAGTTACAATGAGCAGTTCTTC. Translation gives CAWSSGASYNEQFF.

J is TRBJ2-5 and V is TRBV5-1; D unclear. V was shortened by 1 base and J by 5 bases, with 6 bases between the two germline ends. The CDR3 has 12 amino acids. Germline lookup yields CDR1 SGHRS and CDR2 YFSETQ. CDR3 sequence reads: CASSLSWETQYF. The DNA of the CDR3 is TGCGCCAGCAGCTTGTCGTGGGAGACCCAGTACTTC.

The rearrangement links TRBV6-6 to TRBJ2-1; no definite D call. Trimming shortened V by 3 bases and J by 10 bases, and 13 bases separated the two germline ends. Germline V gene sequence: CDR1 MNHNY, CDR2 SVGAGI (reference sequence). This CDR3 is 13 amino acids long. Here the CDR3 reads CASSYQESIEQFF. DNA of the CDR3: TGTGCCAGCAGTTATCAGGAATCGATCGAGCAGTTCTTC.

J is TRBJ1-2 and V is TRBV6-5; TRBD1 matches 9 bases. The CDR3 has 16 residues. The ends lost 4 bases at V and 2 bases at J; junction bases unmatched: 8. Germline-derived CDR1 and CDR2 are MNHEY and SVGAGI. CDR3 sequence (DNA): TGTGCCAGCAGTTCGCCTTGGACAGGGGCCAACTATGGCTACACCTTC. It codes for CASSSPWTGANYGYTF.

This clone appeared once. The CDR3 here is CASSHGERREQYF. CDR3 bases: TGTGCCAGCAGTCATGGGGAGCGCCGCGAGCAGTACTTC. V usage is TRBV7-9 and J usage is TRBJ2-7, with D tentatively TRBD2 (5 bases). The V gene lost 6 bases and the J gene lost 6 bases, with 15 bases spanning the gap. This CDR3 comprises 13 residues. Germline V gene sequence: CDR1 SEHNR, CDR2 FQNEAQ (reference sequence).